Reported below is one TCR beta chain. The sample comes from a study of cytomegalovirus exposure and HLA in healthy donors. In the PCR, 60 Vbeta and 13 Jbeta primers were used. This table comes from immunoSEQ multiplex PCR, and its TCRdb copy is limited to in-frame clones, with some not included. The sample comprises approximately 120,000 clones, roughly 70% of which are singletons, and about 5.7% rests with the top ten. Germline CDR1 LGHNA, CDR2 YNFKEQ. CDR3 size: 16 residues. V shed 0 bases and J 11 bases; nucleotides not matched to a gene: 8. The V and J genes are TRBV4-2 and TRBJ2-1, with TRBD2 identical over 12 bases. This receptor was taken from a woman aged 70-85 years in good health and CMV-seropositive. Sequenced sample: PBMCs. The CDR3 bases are TGTGCCAGCAGCCAAGACGGGCTAGCGGGGGGGCCCCAGCAGTTCTTC. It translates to CASSQDGLAGGPQQFF.